This T cell receptor (beta chain) was identified during a study of blood T cell repertoires in COVID-19. At the level of the study: The samples span acute and convalescent COVID-19 from the United States, Italy and Spain. T cells, B-cell-depleted T cells, or PBMCs provided the cDNA or gDNA that served as material.

Original handling: Amplification of reference gene primers was used by the study to estimate nucleated cell counts. Sequencing used immunoSEQ multiplex PCR; TCRdb keeps in-frame clones, though not all of them. Clonal size and the V and J genes are those of that table, whereas D and trimming came from the DNA. This sample has roughly 210,000 clones, with less than 90% found just once. With V trimmed by 2 bases and J by 3 bases, 4 bases remained unmatched. This CDR3 is 14 amino acids long. Looked up from germline, CDR1 is SEHNR and CDR2 is FQNEAQ (reference sequence). Sequencing used peripheral blood. The chain carries TRBV7-9 and TRBJ2-7; TRBD1 aligns across 7 bases. The source is a woman at least 80 years old with COVID-19, enrolled during active disease. CDR3 sequence (DNA): TGTGCCAGCAGCTTACAACAGGGGAACTACGAGCAGTACGTC. Translating gives CASSLQQGNYEQYV.